The entry that follows covers one TCR beta chain sequence. Its specificity is not known. V was clipped by 8 bases and J by 2 bases, with 16 bases between them. The CDR3 is 14 amino acids. Per the germline V gene, CDR1 is MDHEN and CDR2 is SYDVKM. The data were obtained in a study of shared clonotypes between healthy human individuals. Overall study context: Three plates were used per donor for CD4 naive, three for CD4 memory, two for CD8 naive and one for CD8 memory.

Notes on the study in general: Naive subsets generally had larger estimated richness than memory subsets.

The table came from immunoSEQ multiplex PCR; TCRdb's copy has only in-frame clones and leaves some out. The sample includes roughly 1,000,000 clones, around 78% of them seen just once. The receptor was derived from a man between 18 and 35 years old in good health. Some clones in this sample may be carry-over from other donors' samples. This rearrangement joins TRBV28 to TRBJ2-7; D might be TRBD1 (6 bases). Material: memory CD4+ T cells from PBMCs. Documented subset: CD45RA-negative fraction. The DNA for the CDR3 is TGTGCCAGCCAGGGGAGTCTGACGGCCTACGAGCAGTACTTC. It codes for CASQGSLTAYEQYF. Full variable domain (rest looked up from reference TRBV28 and TRBJ2-7): DVKVTQSSRYLVKRTGEKVFLECVQDMDHENMFWYRQDPGLGLRLIYFSYDVKMKEKGDIPEGYSVSREKKERFSLILESASTNQTSMYLCASQGSLTAYEQYFGPGTRLTVT.